This T cell receptor (beta chain) originates from a study of prognosis after radiotherapy for stage I lung cancer. General study points: Stereotactic body radiation therapy was followed by fewer unique TCR clones, median about 9,200 versus 6,500.

In its sample, this clonotype was seen many times. Antigen: not known. Starting from genomic DNA, TCR beta CDR3 was amplified through two-round multiplex PCR. Primers targeting each individual TRBV and TRBJ gene were applied in first-round PCR. TCRdb fed the multiplex PCR reads into MiXCR, producing one record per CDR3 protein. The table lists over 50,000 distinct CDR3 sequences, about a third of them singletons. Two time points each involved a draw of 4.5 to 7.5 milliliters of peripheral blood. Germline V gene lookup returns CDR1 SGHTA and CDR2 FQGNSA. The CDR3 extends over 17 amino acids. V was pared by 6 bases and J by 8 bases, with 15 bases of the junction left unmatched.

The clonotype was recovered from a donor over 45 with non-small cell lung cancer. Sequenced material: PBMCs, taken before or after stereotactic body radiation therapy (not recorded which). The rearrangement uses TRBV7-2 and TRBJ1-6; 8 bases agree with TRBD1. The CDR3 DNA is TGTGCCAGCAGGCCAAGAGGGGGCACAGGGGGATATTCACCCCTCCACTTT. Translating it yields CASRPRGGTGGYSPLHF.